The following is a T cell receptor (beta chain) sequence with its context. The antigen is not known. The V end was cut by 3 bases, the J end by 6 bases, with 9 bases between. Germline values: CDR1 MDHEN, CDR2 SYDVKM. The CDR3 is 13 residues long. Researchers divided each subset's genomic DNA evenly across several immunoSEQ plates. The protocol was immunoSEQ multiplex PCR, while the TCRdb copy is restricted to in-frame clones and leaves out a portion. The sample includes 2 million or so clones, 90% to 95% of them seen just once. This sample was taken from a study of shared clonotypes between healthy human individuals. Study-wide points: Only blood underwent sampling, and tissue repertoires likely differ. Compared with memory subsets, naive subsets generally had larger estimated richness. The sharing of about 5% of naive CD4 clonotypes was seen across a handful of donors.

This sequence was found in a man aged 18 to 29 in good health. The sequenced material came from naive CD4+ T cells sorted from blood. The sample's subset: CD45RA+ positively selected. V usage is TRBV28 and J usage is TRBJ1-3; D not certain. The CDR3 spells CASSFPALNTIYF. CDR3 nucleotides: TGTGCCAGCAGTTTTCCGGCGCTAAACACCATATATTTT.